This T cell receptor (beta chain) was observed in a study of shared clonotypes between healthy human individuals. Turning to this clone: At the DNA level, this CDR3 is encoded by other sequences in the same sample as well.

Germline loops: CDR1 SGHDT, CDR2 YYEEEE. V was pared by 1 base and J by 3 bases, with 3 bases between. This CDR3 comprises 12 residues. Assay used: immunoSEQ multiplex PCR; TCRdb lists only in-frame clones, some missing. The sample lists over 2 million clones, just under 95% occurring once. The naive CD8 population came from CD45RO-negative cells selected for CCR7, without terminally differentiated effector memory CD45RA+ cells. The source is a man aged 18 to 29 in good health. What was sequenced was naive CD8+ T cells sorted from blood. This chain connects TRBV5-6 to TRBJ2-3, with D uncertain. This CDR3 reads CASSLQTDTQYF. The CDR3 DNA sequence: TGTGCCAGCAGCTTGCAGACAGATACGCAGTATTTT.